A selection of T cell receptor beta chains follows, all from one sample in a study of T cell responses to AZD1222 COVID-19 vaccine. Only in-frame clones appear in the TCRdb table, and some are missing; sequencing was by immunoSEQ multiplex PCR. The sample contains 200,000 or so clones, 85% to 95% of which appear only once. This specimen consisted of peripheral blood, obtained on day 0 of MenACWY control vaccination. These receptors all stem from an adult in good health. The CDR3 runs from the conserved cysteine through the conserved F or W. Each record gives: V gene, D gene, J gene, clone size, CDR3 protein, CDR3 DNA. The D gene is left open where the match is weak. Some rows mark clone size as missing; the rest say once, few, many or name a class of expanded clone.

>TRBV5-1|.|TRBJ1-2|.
CASSPVGAGMEGYTF
TGCGCCAGCAGCCCTGTCGGGGCAGGGATGGAAGGCTACACCTTC
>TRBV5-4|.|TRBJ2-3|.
CASSPRLVRGDTQYF
TGTGCCAGCAGCCCCCGACTTGTCCGGGGCGATACGCAGTATTTT
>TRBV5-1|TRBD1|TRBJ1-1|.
CASRPGQMNTEAFF
TGCGCCAGCAGACCGGGACAGATGAACACTGAAGCTTTCTTT
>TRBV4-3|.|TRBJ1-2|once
CASSHAGYYGYTF
TGCGCCAGCAGCCACGCGGGGTACTATGGCTACACCTTC
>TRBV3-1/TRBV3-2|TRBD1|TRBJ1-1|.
CASSSRGQGVGAFF
TGTGCCAGCAGCTCGAGGGGGCAAGGGGTAGGAGCTTTCTTT
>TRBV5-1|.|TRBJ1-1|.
CASSLAATGNTEAFF
TGCGCCAGCAGCTTGGCCGCGACAGGGAACACTGAAGCTTTCTTT
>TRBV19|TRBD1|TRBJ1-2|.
CASSKRQGPKTYGYTF
TGTGCCAGTAGCAAAAGACAGGGACCAAAAACCTATGGCTACACCTTC
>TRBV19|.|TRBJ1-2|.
CASSIQDSYGYTF
TGTGCCAGTAGTATCCAGGACTCCTATGGCTACACCTTC
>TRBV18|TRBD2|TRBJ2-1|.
CASSPPNLAGRDEQFF
TGTGCCAGCTCACCACCGAACCTAGCGGGGAGGGATGAGCAGTTCTTC
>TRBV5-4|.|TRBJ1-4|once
CASSLGTFANEKLFF
TGTGCCAGCAGCTTGGGGACCTTTGCTAATGAAAAACTGTTTTTT
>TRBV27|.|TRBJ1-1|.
CASRSIGQLPKAFF
TGTGCCAGCAGGTCCATTGGACAGCTCCCTAAAGCTTTCTTT
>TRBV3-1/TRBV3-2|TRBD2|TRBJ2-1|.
CASTSGGDSYNEQFF
TGTGCCAGCACCTCGGGGGGAGACTCCTACAATGAGCAGTTCTTC
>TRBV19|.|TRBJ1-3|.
CASSIDARSSGNTIYF
TGTGCCAGTAGTATAGATGCTAGAAGCTCTGGAAACACCATATATTTT
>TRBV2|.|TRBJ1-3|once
CASIRAGFGNTIYF
TGTGCCAGCATCAGGGCTGGGTTTGGAAACACCATATATTTT
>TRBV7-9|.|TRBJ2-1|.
CASSLRPRGANEQFF
TGTGCCAGCAGCTTACGCCCCAGGGGTGCTAATGAGCAGTTCTTC
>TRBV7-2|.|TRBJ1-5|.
CASSAGQQGQPQHF
TGTGCCAGCAGCGCCGGACAGCAGGGTCAGCCCCAGCATTTT
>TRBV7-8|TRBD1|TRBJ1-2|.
CASSAGTGVYGYTF
TGTGCCAGCAGCGCCGGGACAGGGGTATATGGCTACACCTTC
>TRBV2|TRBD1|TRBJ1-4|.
CASSQYGTATNEKLFF
TGTGCCAGCAGTCAATACGGGACAGCAACTAATGAAAAACTGTTTTTT
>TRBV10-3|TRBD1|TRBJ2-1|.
CAISGTEYNEQFF
TGTGCCATCAGCGGGACAGAGTACAATGAGCAGTTCTTC
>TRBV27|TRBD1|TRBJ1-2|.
CASSEPGQGVYGYTF
TGTGCCAGCAGTGAACCGGGACAGGGAGTTTATGGCTACACCTTC
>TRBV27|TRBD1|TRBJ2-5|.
CASSDWPLDRGLETQYF
TGTGCCAGCAGTGATTGGCCGTTGGACAGGGGTTTAGAGACCCAGTACTTC
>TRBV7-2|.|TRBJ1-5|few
CASSQQGQPQHF
TGTGCCAGCAGCCAACAAGGTCAGCCCCAGCATTTT
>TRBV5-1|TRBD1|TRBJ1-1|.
CASSLGDRPNTEAFF
TGCGCCAGCAGCTTAGGGGACAGGCCGAACACTGAAGCTTTCTTT
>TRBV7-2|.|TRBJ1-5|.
CASSLEGRAQPQHF
TGTGCCAGCAGCTTAGAGGGCAGGGCCCAGCCCCAGCATTTT
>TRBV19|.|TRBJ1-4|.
CASSINSGVEKLFF
TGTGCCAGTAGTATAAATAGCGGGGTTGAAAAACTGTTTTTT
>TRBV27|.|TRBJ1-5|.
CASSLLGQPQHF
TGTGCCAGCAGCCTCCTGGGACAGCCCCAGCATTTT
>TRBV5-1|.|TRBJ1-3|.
CASSLGWDSSGNTIYF
TGCGCCAGCAGCCTTGGGTGGGACTCCTCTGGAAACACCATATATTTT
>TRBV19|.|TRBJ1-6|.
CASTRAGDSPLHF
TGTGCCAGTACTCGGGCCGGAGATTCACCCCTCCACTTT
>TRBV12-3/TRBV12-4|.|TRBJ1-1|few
CASSSFKSEAFF
TGTGCCAGCAGTTCGTTTAAGTCGGAAGCTTTCTTT
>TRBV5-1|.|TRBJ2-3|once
CASSLGENTDTQYF
TGCGCCAGCAGCTTAGGAGAGAACACAGATACGCAGTATTTT
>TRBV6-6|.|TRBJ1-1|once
CASKADFNTEAFF
TGTGCCAGCAAAGCAGACTTTAACACTGAAGCTTTCTTT
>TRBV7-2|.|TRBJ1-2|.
CASSSKLQGIHGYTF
TGTGCCAGCAGCTCGAAGTTGCAGGGGATTCATGGCTACACCTTC
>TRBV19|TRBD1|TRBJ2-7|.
CASMDRGPNSYEQYF
TGTGCCAGTATGGACAGGGGCCCGAATTCCTACGAGCAGTACTTC
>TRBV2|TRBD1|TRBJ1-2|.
CASKQDRGVGGYTF
TGTGCCAGCAAACAAGACAGGGGTGTAGGAGGCTACACCTTC
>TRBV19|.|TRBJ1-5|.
CASSKDSLNQPQHF
TGTGCCAGTAGTAAAGACAGCCTCAATCAGCCCCAGCATTTT
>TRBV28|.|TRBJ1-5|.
CASSFRGDQPQHF
TGTGCCAGCAGTTTCAGGGGAGATCAGCCCCAGCATTTT
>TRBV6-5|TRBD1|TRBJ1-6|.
CATSDRGASPLHF
TGTGCCACCTCGGACAGGGGTGCTTCACCCCTCCACTTT
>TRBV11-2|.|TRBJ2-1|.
CASSLDPKVNEQFF
TGTGCCAGCAGCTTAGATCCTAAAGTAAATGAGCAGTTCTTC
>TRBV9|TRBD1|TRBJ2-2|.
CASSAGQAATGELFF
TGTGCCAGCAGCGCGGGACAGGCCGCCACCGGGGAGCTGTTTTTT
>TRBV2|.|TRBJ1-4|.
CASRPATNEKLFF
TGTGCCAGCAGGCCGGCAACTAATGAAAAACTGTTTTTT
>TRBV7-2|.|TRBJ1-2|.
CASSLVGTGPQPNYGYTF
TGTGCCAGCAGCTTAGTTGGCACAGGGCCCCAGCCTAACTATGGCTACACCTTC
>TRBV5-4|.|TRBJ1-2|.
CASSFGQSRANYGYTF
TGTGCCAGCAGCTTCGGACAGTCCCGAGCTAACTATGGCTACACCTTC
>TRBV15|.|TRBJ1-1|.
CATSRDQLTEAFF
TGTGCCACCAGCAGAGATCAGCTCACTGAAGCTTTCTTT
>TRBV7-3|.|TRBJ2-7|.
CASSLQFGEQYF
TGTGCCAGCAGCTTACAATTCGGCGAGCAGTACTTC
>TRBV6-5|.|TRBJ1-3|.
CASSPQAGNTIYF
TGTGCCAGCAGTCCCCAAGCTGGAAACACCATATATTTT
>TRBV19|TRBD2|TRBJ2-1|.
CASSLLAGTGNEQFF
TGTGCCAGTAGTCTACTAGCGGGCACGGGAAATGAGCAGTTCTTC
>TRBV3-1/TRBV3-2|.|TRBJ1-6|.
CASSQTSSESPLHF
TGTGCCAGCAGCCAAACTAGCTCCGAGTCACCCCTCCACTTT
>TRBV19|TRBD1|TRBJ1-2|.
CASTQLGQAPYGYTF
TGTGCCAGTACCCAATTGGGACAGGCACCCTATGGCTACACCTTC
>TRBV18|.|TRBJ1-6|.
CASSPQYSENSPLHF
TGTGCCAGCTCACCACAGTACTCCGAGAATTCACCCCTCCACTTT
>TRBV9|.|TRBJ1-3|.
CASSVGAALSSGNTIYF
TGTGCCAGCAGCGTCGGGGCAGCGCTAAGCTCTGGAAACACCATATATTTT
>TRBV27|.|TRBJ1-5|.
CASSFYGSNQPQHF
TGTGCCAGCAGTTTTTACGGGAGCAATCAGCCCCAGCATTTT
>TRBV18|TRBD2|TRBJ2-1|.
CASSLTSGGANEQFF
TGTGCCAGCTCACTCACTAGCGGGGGGGCGAATGAGCAGTTCTTC
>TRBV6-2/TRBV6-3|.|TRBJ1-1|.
CASSLTENTEAFF
TGTGCCAGCAGCCTGACAGAGAACACTGAAGCTTTCTTT
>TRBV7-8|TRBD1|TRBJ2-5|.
CASSPSQGVGTQYF
TGTGCCAGCAGCCCTTCCCAGGGGGTCGGGACCCAGTACTTC